This TCR beta chain is drawn from a study of T cell repertoires in cytomegalovirus infection. Study information: Signatures in public TCR beta sequences pointed to both CMV infection and matching HLA type.

With 4 bases removed from V and 2 bases from J, the gap between germline ends came to 7 bases. This CDR3 spans 13 amino acids. The V gene's germline CDR1 is SGHTA and CDR2 FQGNSA. This clonotype was counted at least ten times. Its antigen is not known. MiXCR, applied by TCRdb to the reads, yields one record per CDR3 protein. The sample shows about 770,000 distinct CDR3 sequences, around 29% of them seen only once. General study results and limits: There were HLA-C-restricted CMV-specific TCR beta clonotypes dominating the ex vivo response. Of the TCR beta families, the public ones yielded a cumulative frequency that identified carriers of CMV plus the relevant HLA.

This sample comprised cultured CD8+ T cells from PBMCs, obtained from culture after CMV antigen stimulation. This TCR was sampled from a human donor in good health (CMV status not recorded). Some clones in this sample may be carry-over from other donors' samples. The chain combines TRBV7-2 with TRBJ2-3; D is unclear. CDR3 loop: CASSSILTDTQYF. The CDR3 DNA reads as TGTGCCAGCAGCTCAATACTCACAGATACGCAGTATTTT. The full variable domain, its missing parts supplied by reference TRBV7-2 and TRBJ2-3, is GAGVSQSPSNKVTEKGKDVELRCDPISGHTALYWYRQSLGQGLEFLIYFQGNSAPDKSGLPSDRFSAERTGGSVSTLTIQRTQQEDSAVYLCASSSILTDTQYFGPGTRLTVL.